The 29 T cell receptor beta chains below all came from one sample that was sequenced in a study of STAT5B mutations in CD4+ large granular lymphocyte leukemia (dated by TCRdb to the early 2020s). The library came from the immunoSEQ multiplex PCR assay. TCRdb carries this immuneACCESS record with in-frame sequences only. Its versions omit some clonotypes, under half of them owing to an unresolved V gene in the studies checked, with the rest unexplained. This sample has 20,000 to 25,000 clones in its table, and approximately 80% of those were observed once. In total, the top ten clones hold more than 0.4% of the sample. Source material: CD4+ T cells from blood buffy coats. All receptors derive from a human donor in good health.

This CDR3 is CASPIGREDVKETQYF. Written as DNA, the CDR3 is TGTGCAAGCCCGATCGGACGGGAGGACGTGAAAGAGACCCAGTACTTC. V usage is TRBV12-2 and J usage is TRBJ2-5; the table names TRBD2, a call not compared with the DNA. TRBV12-2 is a pseudogene. The CDR3 covers 16 residues.

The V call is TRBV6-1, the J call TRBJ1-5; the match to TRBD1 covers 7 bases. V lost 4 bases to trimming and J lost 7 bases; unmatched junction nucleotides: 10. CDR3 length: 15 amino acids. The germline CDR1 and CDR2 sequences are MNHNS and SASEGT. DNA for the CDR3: TGTGCCAGCAGTGTAAGACAGGGCCTAGAACAGCCCCAGCATTTT. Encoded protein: CASSVRQGLEQPQHF.

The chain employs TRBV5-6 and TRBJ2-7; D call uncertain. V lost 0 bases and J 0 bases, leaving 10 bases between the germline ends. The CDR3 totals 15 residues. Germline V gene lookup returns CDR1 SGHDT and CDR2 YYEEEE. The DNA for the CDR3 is TGTGCCAGCAGCTTGGCGCGCGGTTACTCCTACGAGCAGTACTTC. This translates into CASSLARGYSYEQYF. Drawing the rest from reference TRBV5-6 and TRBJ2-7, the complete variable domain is DAGVTQSPTHLIKTRGQQVTLRCSPKSGHDTVSWYQQALGQGPQFIFQYYEEEERQRGNFPDRFSGHQFPNYSSELNVNALLLGDSALYLCASSLARGYSYEQYFGPGTRLTVT.

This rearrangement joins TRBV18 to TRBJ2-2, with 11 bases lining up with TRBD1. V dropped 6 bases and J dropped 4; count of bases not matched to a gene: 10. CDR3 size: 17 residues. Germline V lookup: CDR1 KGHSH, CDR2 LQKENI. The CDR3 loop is CASSPETGTGGTGELFF. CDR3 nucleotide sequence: TGTGCCAGCTCTCCCGAGACCGGGACAGGGGGCACCGGGGAGCTGTTTTTT.

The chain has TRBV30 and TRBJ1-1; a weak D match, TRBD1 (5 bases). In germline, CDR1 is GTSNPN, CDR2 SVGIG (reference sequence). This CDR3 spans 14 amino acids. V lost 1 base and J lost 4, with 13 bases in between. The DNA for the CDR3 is TGTGCCTGGAGTGGGGGGGGATGGGGCACTGAAGCTTTCTTT. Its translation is CAWSGGGWGTEAFF.

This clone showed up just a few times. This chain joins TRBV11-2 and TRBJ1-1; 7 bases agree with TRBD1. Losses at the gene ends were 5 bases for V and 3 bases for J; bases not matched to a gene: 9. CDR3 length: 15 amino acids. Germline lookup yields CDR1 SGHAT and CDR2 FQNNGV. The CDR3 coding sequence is TGTGCCAGCAGCCTGTGGGACAGTTCTTACACTGAAGCTTTCTTT. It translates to CASSLWDSSYTEAFF.

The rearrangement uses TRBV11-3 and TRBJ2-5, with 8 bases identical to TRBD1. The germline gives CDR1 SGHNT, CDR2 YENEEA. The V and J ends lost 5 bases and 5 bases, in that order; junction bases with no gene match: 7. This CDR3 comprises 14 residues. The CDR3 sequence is CASSLDRGGETQYF. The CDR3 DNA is TGTGCCAGCAGCCTCGACAGGGGCGGGGAGACCCAGTACTTC.

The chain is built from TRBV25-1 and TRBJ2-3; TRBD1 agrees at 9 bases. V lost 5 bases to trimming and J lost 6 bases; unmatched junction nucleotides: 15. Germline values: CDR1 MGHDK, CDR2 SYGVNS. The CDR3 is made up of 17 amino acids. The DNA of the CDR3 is TGTGCCAGCAGTCAAAGGTTGGGGACAGGGATTATGGATACGCAGTATTTT. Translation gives CASSQRLGTGIMDTQYF.

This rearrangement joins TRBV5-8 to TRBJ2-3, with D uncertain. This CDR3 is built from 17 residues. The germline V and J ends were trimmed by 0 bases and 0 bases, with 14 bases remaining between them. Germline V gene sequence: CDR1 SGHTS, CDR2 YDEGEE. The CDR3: CASSLEGSRPSTDTQYF. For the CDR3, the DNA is TGTGCCAGCAGCTTGGAGGGCAGCAGACCTAGCACAGATACGCAGTATTTT.

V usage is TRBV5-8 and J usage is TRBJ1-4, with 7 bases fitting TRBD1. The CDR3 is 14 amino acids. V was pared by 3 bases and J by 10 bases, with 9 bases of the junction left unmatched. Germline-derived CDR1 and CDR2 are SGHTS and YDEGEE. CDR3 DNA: TGTGCCAGCAGCTCCCGACAGGGAGTTGGAAAACTGTTTTTT. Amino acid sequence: CASSSRQGVGKLFF.

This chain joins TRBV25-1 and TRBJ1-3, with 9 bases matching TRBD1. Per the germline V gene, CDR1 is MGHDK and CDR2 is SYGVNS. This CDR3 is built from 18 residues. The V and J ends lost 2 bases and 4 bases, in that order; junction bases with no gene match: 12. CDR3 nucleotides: TGTGCCAGCAGTGAAATCTCCCCGGGACAGGGAGGCGGAAACACCATATATTTT. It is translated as CASSEISPGQGGGNTIYF.

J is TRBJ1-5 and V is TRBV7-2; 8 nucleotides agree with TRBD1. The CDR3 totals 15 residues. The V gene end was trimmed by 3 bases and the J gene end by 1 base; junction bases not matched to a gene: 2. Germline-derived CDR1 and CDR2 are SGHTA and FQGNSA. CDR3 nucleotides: TGTGCCAGCAGCTTGGACAGGGCGAGCAATCAGCCCCAGCATTTT. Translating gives CASSLDRASNQPQHF. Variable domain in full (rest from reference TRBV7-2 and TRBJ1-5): GAGVSQSPSNKVTEKGKDVELRCDPISGHTALYWYRQSLGQGLEFLIYFQGNSAPDKSGLPSDRFSAERTGGSVSTLTIQRTQQEDSAVYLCASSLDRASNQPQHFGDGTRLSIL.

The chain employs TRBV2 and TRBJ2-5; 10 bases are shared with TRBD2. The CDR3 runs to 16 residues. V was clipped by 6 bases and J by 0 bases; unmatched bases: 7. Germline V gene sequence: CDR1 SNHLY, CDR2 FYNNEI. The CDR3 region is CASRPGLAEYQETQYF. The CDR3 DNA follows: TGTGCCAGCAGACCCGGACTAGCGGAATACCAAGAGACCCAGTACTTC.

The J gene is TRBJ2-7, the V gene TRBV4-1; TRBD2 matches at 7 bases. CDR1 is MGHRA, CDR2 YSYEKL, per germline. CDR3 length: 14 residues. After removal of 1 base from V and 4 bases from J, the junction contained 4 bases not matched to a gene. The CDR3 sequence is CASSQGGSTYEQYF. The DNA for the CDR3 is TGCGCCAGCAGCCAAGGCGGGAGTACGTACGAGCAGTACTTC.

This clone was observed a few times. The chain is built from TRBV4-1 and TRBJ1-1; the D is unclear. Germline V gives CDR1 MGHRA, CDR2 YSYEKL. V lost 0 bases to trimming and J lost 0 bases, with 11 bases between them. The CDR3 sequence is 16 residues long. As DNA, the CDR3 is TGCGCCAGCAGCCAAGATCGTAAACAGCTGAACACTGAAGCTTTCTTT. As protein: CASSQDRKQLNTEAFF.

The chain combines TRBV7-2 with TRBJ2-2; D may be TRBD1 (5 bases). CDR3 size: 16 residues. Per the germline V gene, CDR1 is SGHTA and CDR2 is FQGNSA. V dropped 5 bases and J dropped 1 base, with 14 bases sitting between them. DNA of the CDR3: TGTGCCAGCAGCGCCGACAGTTACCTGAACACCGGGGAGCTGTTTTTT. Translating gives CASSADSYLNTGELFF.

CDR3 coding DNA: TGTGCCAGCAGCCACACAACAGGGAGGTCTGGAAACACCATATATTTT. Protein: CASSHTTGRSGNTIYF. This chain links TRBV9 with TRBJ1-3, with D perhaps matching TRBD1 (6 bases). Trimming removed 4 bases from V and 1 base from J, with 15 bases in between. Germline V gene sequence: CDR1 SGDLS, CDR2 YYNGEE. The CDR3 is 16 amino acids.

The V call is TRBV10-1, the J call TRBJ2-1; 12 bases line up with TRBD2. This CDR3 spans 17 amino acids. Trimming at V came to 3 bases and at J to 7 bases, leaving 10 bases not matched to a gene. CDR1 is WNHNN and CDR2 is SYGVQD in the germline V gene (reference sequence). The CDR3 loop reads CASSEYPPGTSGNEQFF. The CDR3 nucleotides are TGCGCCAGCAGTGAATACCCCCCCGGGACTAGCGGGAATGAGCAGTTCTTC.

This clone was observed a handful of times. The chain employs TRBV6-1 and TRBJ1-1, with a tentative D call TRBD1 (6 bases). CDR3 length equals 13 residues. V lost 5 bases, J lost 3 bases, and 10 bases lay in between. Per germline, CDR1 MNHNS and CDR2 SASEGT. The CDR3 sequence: CASSTGWDTEAFF. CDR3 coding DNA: TGTGCCAGCAGTACAGGGTGGGACACTGAAGCTTTCTTT.

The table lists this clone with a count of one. This CDR3 reads CASRPLQGGGNTIYF. CDR3 coding DNA: TGTGCCAGCAGGCCACTTCAGGGGGGTGGAAACACCATATATTTT. The chain links TRBV2 to TRBJ1-3; 7 positions match TRBD1. The CDR3 runs 15 residues. Germline CDR1 and CDR2: SNHLY and FYNNEI. The V segment lost 6 bases and the J segment 3 bases; nucleotides outside the gene matches: 8.

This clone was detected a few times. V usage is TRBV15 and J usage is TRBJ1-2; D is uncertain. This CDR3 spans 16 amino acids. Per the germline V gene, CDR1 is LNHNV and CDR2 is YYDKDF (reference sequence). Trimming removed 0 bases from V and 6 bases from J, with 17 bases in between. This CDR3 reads CATSRDLTLTEDGYTF. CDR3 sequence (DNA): TGTGCCACCAGCAGAGATCTTACCTTGACGGAAGATGGCTACACCTTC.

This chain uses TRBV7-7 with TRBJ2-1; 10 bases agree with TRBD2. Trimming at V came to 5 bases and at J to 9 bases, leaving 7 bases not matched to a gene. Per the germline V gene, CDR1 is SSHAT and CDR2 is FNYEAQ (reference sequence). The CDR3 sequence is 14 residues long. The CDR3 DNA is TGTGCCAGCAGCCCTAGGACTAGCGGAGGTGAGCAGTTCTTC. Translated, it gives CASSPRTSGGEQFF.

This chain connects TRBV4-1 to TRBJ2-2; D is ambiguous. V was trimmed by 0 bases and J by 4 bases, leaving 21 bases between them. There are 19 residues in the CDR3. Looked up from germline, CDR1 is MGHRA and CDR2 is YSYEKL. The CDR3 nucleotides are TGCGCCAGCAGCCAAGAAATGGGAAAAACAAGTTATGTCACCGGGGAGCTGTTTTTT. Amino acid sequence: CASSQEMGKTSYVTGELFF.

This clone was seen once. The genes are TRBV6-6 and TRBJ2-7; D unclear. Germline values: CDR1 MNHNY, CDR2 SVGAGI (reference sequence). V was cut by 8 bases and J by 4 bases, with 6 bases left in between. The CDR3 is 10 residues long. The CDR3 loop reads CASGIYEQYF. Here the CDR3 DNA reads TGTGCCAGCGGAATTTACGAGCAGTACTTC.

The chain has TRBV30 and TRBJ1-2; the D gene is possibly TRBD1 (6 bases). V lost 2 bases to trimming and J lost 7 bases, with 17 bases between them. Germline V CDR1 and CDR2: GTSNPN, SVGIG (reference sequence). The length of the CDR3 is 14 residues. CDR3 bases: TGTGCCTGGAGTTATCGGGGGCCAACCTCTGGCTACACCTTC. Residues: CAWSYRGPTSGYTF.

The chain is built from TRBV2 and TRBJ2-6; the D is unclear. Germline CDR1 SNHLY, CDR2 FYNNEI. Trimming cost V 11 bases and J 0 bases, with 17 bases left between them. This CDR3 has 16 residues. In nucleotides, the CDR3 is TGTGCCGGTCGAAGTTTAATAAGCTCTGGGGCCAACGTCCTGACTTTC. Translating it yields CAGRSLISSGANVLTF.

As DNA, the CDR3 is TGTGCCAGCAGCGATACTAGCGGGAATGCGGTTACGCAGTATTTT. As protein: CASSDTSGNAVTQYF. The gene calls are TRBV11-3 and TRBJ2-3; TRBD2 agrees at 10 bases. This CDR3 has 15 residues. Germline CDR1 is SGHNT and CDR2 is YENEEA. Trimming took 5 bases from V and 8 from J; bases not matched to a gene: 10.

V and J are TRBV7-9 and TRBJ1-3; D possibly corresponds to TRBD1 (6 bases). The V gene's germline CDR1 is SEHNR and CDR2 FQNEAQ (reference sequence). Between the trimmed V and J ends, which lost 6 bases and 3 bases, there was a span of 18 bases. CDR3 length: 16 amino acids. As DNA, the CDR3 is TGTGCCAGCAGGGGTCACAGGGACCAGGTTGGAAACACCATATATTTT. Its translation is CASRGHRDQVGNTIYF.

CDR3: CASTTAEGGNTGELFF. As DNA, the CDR3 is TGTGCCAGCACCACGGCAGAGGGAGGGAACACCGGGGAGCTGTTTTTT. This chain uses TRBV7-8 with TRBJ2-2, with D perhaps TRBD2 (6 bases). Looked up from germline, CDR1 is SGHVS and CDR2 is FQNEAQ. This CDR3 region has 16 residues. Trimming removed 7 bases from V and 1 base from J, with 16 bases in between.